This T cell receptor beta chain comes out of a study of T cell clones after liver transplantation. The wider study: TCRbeta sequencing after a pre-transplant mixed lymphocyte reaction identified graft-donor-reactive clones, later tracked in post-transplant blood. Apart from a few HCV-positive recipients, transplants were for non-autoimmune, non-viral reasons. Without induction therapy, subjects received standard immunosuppression until 12-24 months post-transplant.

The count of this clone is one. No antigen is known for it. Study findings and constraints: Circulating graft-donor-reactive CD4 TCRbeta sequences fell significantly post-transplant in 5 of 8 subjects.

Sequencing was performed with immunoSEQ multiplex PCR; in TCRdb, only in-frame clones are kept and a portion is missing. The top ten clones hold around 10% of a sample with 50,000 or so clones, 70% to 75% of them seen once. This CDR3 is built from 15 residues. The junction had 11 bases not matched to a gene; V was cut back by 8 bases and J by 3 bases. Germline assignment: CDR1 SNHLY and CDR2 FYNNEI. This specimen consisted of CD4+ T cells from blood, obtained less than 70 months after liver transplant. This sequence joins TRBV2 and TRBJ2-7; 9 bases align to TRBD1. This clonotype originated in a human patient who received a liver transplant. A subset of T cells may come from the graft donor. The CDR3 bases are TGTGCCAGCGCATCTCCGGGACAGGGTAGCTACGAGCAGTACTTC. This gives the protein CASASPGQGSYEQYF.